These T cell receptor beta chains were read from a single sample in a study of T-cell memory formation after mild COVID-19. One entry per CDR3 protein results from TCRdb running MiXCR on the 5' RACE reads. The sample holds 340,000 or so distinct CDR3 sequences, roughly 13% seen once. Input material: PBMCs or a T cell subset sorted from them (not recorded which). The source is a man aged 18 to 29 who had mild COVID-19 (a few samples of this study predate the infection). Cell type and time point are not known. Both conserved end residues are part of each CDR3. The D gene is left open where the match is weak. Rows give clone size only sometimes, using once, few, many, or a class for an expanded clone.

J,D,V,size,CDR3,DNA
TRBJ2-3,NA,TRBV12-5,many,CASGPGGGTDTQYF,TGTGCTAGTGGTCCCGGGGGTGGCACAGATACGCAGTATTTT
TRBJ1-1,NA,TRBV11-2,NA,CASSLDPQGYTEAFF,TGTGCCAGCAGCTTAGATCCTCAGGGGTACACTGAAGCTTTCTTT
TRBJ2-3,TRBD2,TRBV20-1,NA,CSASGFVASGGVRGTDTQYF,TGCAGTGCCAGTGGGTTTGTGGCTAGCGGGGGGGTTCGCGGCACAGATACGCAGTATTTT
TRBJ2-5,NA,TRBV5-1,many,CASPYIEETQYF,TGCGCCAGCCCCTATATTGAAGAGACCCAGTACTTC
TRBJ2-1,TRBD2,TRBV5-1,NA,CASSLRLAGVNEQFF,TGCGCCAGCAGCCTGAGACTAGCGGGGGTGAATGAGCAGTTCTTC
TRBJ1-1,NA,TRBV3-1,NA,CASSSPTVNTEAFF,TGTGCCAGCAGCAGCCCGACAGTGAACACTGAAGCTTTCTTT
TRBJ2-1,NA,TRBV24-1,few,CATSDPQGGVEQFF,TGTGCCACCAGTGACCCTCAGGGGGGGGTCGAGCAGTTCTTC
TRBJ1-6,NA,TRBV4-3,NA,CASSPQADSPLHF,TGCGCCAGCAGCCCCCAAGCGGATTCACCCCTCCACTTT
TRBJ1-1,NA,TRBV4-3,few,CASSQVQGAGGAFF,TGCGCCAGCAGCCAGGTGCAGGGTGCTGGTGGGGCTTTCTTT
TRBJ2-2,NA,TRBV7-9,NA,CASSDYSGELFF,TGTGCCAGCAGCGACTACTCCGGGGAGCTGTTTTTT